This T cell receptor beta chain was found in a study of T cells in Graves' hyperthyroidism and ophthalmopathy. Overall study: Peripheral blood collection took place at initial diagnosis, before any treatment.

Authors of the study amplified TCR beta CDR3 regions from RNA transcripts. TCR CDR3 underwent first-round RT-PCR with the HTBI primer set. TCRdb redid the calling of the multiplex PCR reads with MiXCR, one entry per CDR3 protein. Here the sample spans around 800,000 distinct CDR3 sequences, 38% being singletons. Every diagnosis used clinical symptoms, serum thyroxine and TRAb, thyroid ultrasound and orbital computed tomography. 10 ml of fresh peripheral blood supplied the PBMCs. Study-level results: The blood repertoire included most of the expanded thyroid clonotypes above 0.001.

A word on this clonotype: What it binds is unknown.

The receptor was isolated from a man in his late teens or twenties with Graves' hyperthyroidism. The sequenced material came from blood.

The CDR3 nucleotides read TGTGCCAGCAGCTTATTTCAGACTAGCGCCAGCGAGTCTTACGAGCAGTACTTC. It specifies CASSLFQTSASESYEQYF. The chain recombines TRBV7-2 with TRBJ2-7; TRBD2 agrees at 8 bases. Per the germline V gene, CDR1 is SGHTA and CDR2 is FQGNSA. The CDR3 consists of 18 residues. Losses at the gene ends were 2 bases for V and 4 bases for J; bases not matched to a gene: 16.